This T cell receptor (beta chain) was recovered during a study of CD8 T cells in Susac syndrome. The ends were cut back, 1 base at V and 5 bases at J, with 17 bases in the middle. The germline gives CDR1 DFQATT, CDR2 SNEGSKA (reference sequence). CDR3 length: 15 residues. Random hexamers were used to reverse transcribe roughly 0.5 to 1 ug of RNA. MiXCR, run by TCRdb on the immunoSEQ multiplex PCR reads, gives a single entry per CDR3 protein. The sample holds tens of thousands of distinct CDR3 sequences, nearly 96% seen once. The rearrangement joins TRBV20-1 to TRBJ2-5; a weak D match, TRBD2 (5 bases). This receptor was identified in a human donor with multiple sclerosis. The sequencing sample was made of CD4+ T cells from PBMCs. The DNA for the CDR3 is TGCAGTGCTAGAGTCGCCCGGGGATATATCGAGACCCAGTACTTC. Protein sequence: CSARVARGYIETQYF.